This T cell receptor (beta chain) originates from a study of blood T cell repertoires in COVID-19. Method: immunoSEQ multiplex PCR; TCRdb's copy keeps in-frame clones and lacks some. This sample carries around 42,000 clones, roughly three quarters of them seen once, and the ten largest clones take 30% to 35%. CDR1 and CDR2 (germline): SGHTA, FQGNSA. CDR3 size: 12 residues. Trimming took 5 bases from V and 5 from J, leaving 10 bases between them. The sequencing input was peripheral blood. This chain connects TRBV7-2 to TRBJ2-7; tentative D call: TRBD2 (5 bases). This receptor was taken from a woman over 75 with acute or convalescent COVID-19. CDR3 sequence: CASSQPGNEQYF. CDR3 bases: TGTGCCAGCAGCCAACCGGGGAACGAGCAGTACTTC.